The 17 T cell receptor beta chains given below trace back to one sample, sequenced in a study of graft-versus-host responses after intestinal transplantation. Sequenced by immunoSEQ multiplex PCR; TCRdb stores in-frame clones only, minus some. The sample contains around 67,000 clones, around 89% of which appear only once. No cognate antigen is known for these TCRs. This specimen consisted of unstimulated CD8+ T cells sorted from spleen or lymph node cells, obtained before transplant. All receptors derive from a human donor who was the organ donor for an intestinal transplant.

The chain carries TRBV28 and TRBJ2-5; D unclear. This CDR3 has 16 residues. V lost 3 bases and J 0 bases, leaving 14 bases between the germline ends. Germline-derived CDR1 and CDR2 are MDHEN and SYDVKM. This chain's CDR3 is CASSFILSPHQETQYF. The CDR3 DNA follows: TGTGCCAGCAGTTTTATTTTGTCCCCCCACCAAGAGACCCAGTACTTC.

This clone has a handful of counts. The V and J genes are TRBV7-9 and TRBJ1-5, with D perhaps TRBD1 (5 bases). Trimming removed 4 bases at V and 7 bases at J, with 8 bases between. Germline V gene data show CDR1 as SEHNR and CDR2 as FQNEAQ (reference sequence). The CDR3 contains 12 residues. As DNA, the CDR3 is TGTGCCAGCAGCTCTCAGGGACAGCCCCAGCATTTT. Amino acids: CASSSQGQPQHF.

The chain combines TRBV6-5 with TRBJ1-1; 8 bases agree with TRBD1. The germline V gene encodes CDR1 MNHEY and CDR2 SVGAGI. CDR3 length equals 13 residues. The V gene end was trimmed by 5 bases and the J gene end by 6 bases; junction bases not matched to a gene: 5. In nucleotides, the CDR3 is TGTGCCAGCAGTCAACGACAGGGGTCTGAAGCTTTCTTT. This encodes CASSQRQGSEAFF.

V usage is TRBV10-2 and J usage is TRBJ2-7; 14 nucleotides match TRBD2. The CDR3 consists of 15 residues. V lost 0 bases to trimming and J lost 11 bases; unmatched junction nucleotides: 6. In germline, CDR1 is WSHSY, CDR2 SAAADI. CDR3 DNA sequence: TGCGCCAGCAGTGAGTCTGGACTAGCGGGGGGAAAGAAGTACGTC. Its translation is CASSESGLAGGKKYV.

This clone was seen just once. CDR3 sequence reads: CSVESGFEAFF. Written as DNA, the CDR3 is TGCAGCGTTGAGTCGGGGTTTGAAGCTTTCTTT. The V gene is TRBV29-1, the J gene TRBJ1-1; D remains ambiguous. Trimming took off 3 bases at V and 7 bases at J, with 9 bases between the two ends. Germline V CDR1 and CDR2: SQVTM, ANQGSEA. The CDR3 contains 11 residues.

The chain is built from TRBV7-6 and TRBJ2-2, with D hard to call. The CDR3 extends over 14 amino acids. The V and J ends lost 0 bases and 5 bases respectively, with 7 bases between them. CDR1 and CDR2 from the germline V gene are SGHVS and FNYEAQ. For the CDR3, the DNA is TGTGCCAGCAGCTTAGCGCGGCGGACCGGGGAGCTGTTTTTT. It is translated as CASSLARRTGELFF.

The chain has TRBV29-1 and TRBJ1-3; TRBD1 is a possible D gene (5 bases). The CDR3 covers 14 residues. Trimming pared 6 bases from V and 2 bases from J, leaving 14 bases between. CDR1 and CDR2 (germline): SQVTM, ANQGSEA. CDR3 bases: TGCAGCGTACGGACGGGGGAAGCTGGAAACACCATATATTTT. Translation: CSVRTGEAGNTIYF.

This sequence joins TRBV4-2 and TRBJ1-4; D remains unclear. The CDR3 loop spans 15 amino acids. From germline, CDR1 is LGHNA and CDR2 YNFKEQ. With 1 base removed from V and 2 bases from J, the gap between germline ends came to 8 bases. The CDR3, as DNA: TGTGCCAGCAGCCAAGTTCAAGCGACTAATGAAAAACTGTTTTTT. This translates into CASSQVQATNEKLFF.

Only one count was recorded for this clone. The genes are TRBV27 and TRBJ1-6; possible D gene TRBD1, 5 bases. Looked up from germline, CDR1 is MNHEY and CDR2 is SMNVEV (reference sequence). Trimming left V 6 bases short and J 7 bases short, with 7 bases between. The CDR3 loop spans 12 amino acids. The CDR3 protein is CASRGGNSPLHF. In DNA form, the CDR3 reads TGTGCCAGCAGGGGGGGAAATTCACCCCTCCACTTT.

The V gene is TRBV15, the J gene TRBJ1-1; weak D call: TRBD1 (6 bases). Trimming shortened V by 0 bases and J by 0 bases, and 23 bases separated the two germline ends. Germline-derived CDR1 and CDR2 are LNHNV and YYDKDF (reference sequence). The CDR3 consists of 20 residues. The CDR3 nucleotides are TGTGCCACCAGCAGAGACCAAACGCCGGGGGGCTGGGGATTGAACACTGAAGCTTTCTTT. Its protein is CATSRDQTPGGWGLNTEAFF.

V and J are TRBV6-1 and TRBJ1-4, with 8 bases matching TRBD1. There are 14 residues in the CDR3. CDR1 and CDR2 (germline): MNHNS, SASEGT. With 7 bases clipped from V and 2 bases from J, the junction kept 3 bases outside the gene matches. The CDR3 sequence is CASIRTGTNEKLFF. The CDR3 nucleotides read TGTGCCAGCATACGGACAGGGACTAATGAAAAACTGTTTTTT.

The chain is built from TRBV7-8 and TRBJ1-3; D is uncertain. This CDR3 has 14 residues. V was cut by 4 bases and J by 0 bases, with 7 bases left in between. The germline V gene encodes CDR1 SGHVS and CDR2 FQNEAQ. The CDR3 reads CASSSRGSGNTIYF. As DNA, the CDR3 is TGTGCCAGCAGCTCCCGGGGCTCTGGAAACACCATATATTTT.

The gene calls are TRBV2 and TRBJ2-4, with D tentatively TRBD1 (5 bases). V shed 7 bases and J shed 5 bases, with 12 bases lying between them. The CDR3 contains 13 residues. The germline gives CDR1 SNHLY, CDR2 FYNNEI. DNA for the CDR3: TGTGCCAGCATGGAACAGGACGAAAACATTCAGTACTTC. This gives the protein CASMEQDENIQYF.

The chain has TRBV4-2 and TRBJ1-2; TRBD1 agrees at 8 bases. V shed 3 bases and J 4 bases; nucleotides not matched to a gene: 7. The CDR3 runs 15 residues. Germline V CDR1 and CDR2: LGHNA, YNFKEQ. For the CDR3, the DNA is TGTGCCAGCAGCCACCCGGGACAGGAGAGCTATGGCTACACCTTC. This sequence encodes CASSHPGQESYGYTF.

Comment on this clone: Other DNA sequences of this sample code for an identical CDR3. J is TRBJ2-7 and V is TRBV10-3; maybe TRBD1 (6 bases). The germline CDR1 and CDR2 sequences are ENHRY and SYGVKD. The CDR3 has 13 amino acids. The V end lost 2 bases, the J end lost 3 bases, and 8 bases lay between the germline ends. CDR3 sequence reads: CAISEGRGYEQYV. CDR3 nucleotides: TGTGCCATCAGTGAGGGCAGGGGCTACGAGCAGTACGTC.

This chain joins TRBV11-2 and TRBJ1-2; 7 nucleotides line up with TRBD1. J was trimmed by 4 bases and V by 3 bases; bases with no gene match: 8. Germline values: CDR1 SGHAT, CDR2 FQNNGV. The CDR3 covers 15 residues. For the CDR3, the DNA is TGTGCCAGCAGCTTCGACAGGGAAACCTTCTATGGCTACACCTTC. This gives the protein CASSFDRETFYGYTF.

This chain links TRBV15 with TRBJ1-6, with D possibly being TRBD1 (5 bases). The CDR3 totals 21 residues. The ends were cut back, 0 bases at V and 7 bases at J, with 28 bases in the middle. CDR1 LNHNV and CDR2 YYDKDF come from the germline V gene (reference sequence). CDR3 in DNA: TGTGCCACCAGCAGAGATCTCCCACTTCGGGGGGGGAATCAGGAGAATTCACCCCTCCACTTT. Encoded protein: CATSRDLPLRGGNQENSPLHF.